The rows below give T cell receptor beta chains drawn from one sample of a study of blood T cell repertoires in COVID-19. Measured with immunoSEQ multiplex PCR; TCRdb has only the in-frame clones, and not every one. The top ten clones hold less than 2% of a sample with approximately 160,000 clones, 85% to 95% of them seen once. The sequencing input was peripheral blood. These receptors were obtained from a woman aged 55 to 70 with COVID-19, enrolled during active disease. Both conserved end residues are part of each CDR3. Fields, in order: clone size, D gene, V gene, J gene, CDR3 protein, CDR3 DNA. D genes are given only for firm matches. The listing skips clone size in some rows; elsewhere it reads once, few, many or a size class.

few,NA,TRBV9,TRBJ1-3,CASSVDEGGSGNTIYF,TGTGCCAGCAGCGTAGACGAAGGGGGCTCTGGAAACACCATATATTTT
NA,TRBD1,TRBV15,TRBJ2-7,CATSRGQNYEQYF,TGTGCCACCAGCAGGGGACAGAACTACGAGCAGTACTTC
NA,TRBD1,TRBV6-5,TRBJ2-1,CASKTGTGSYNEQFF,TGTGCCAGCAAGACCGGGACAGGGTCCTACAATGAGCAGTTCTTC
few,TRBD2,TRBV18,TRBJ2-5,CASSPSDRGAQYF,TGTGCCAGCTCCCCCTCCGACCGGGGGGCCCAGTACTTC
NA,NA,TRBV5-1,TRBJ2-5,CASKRGETQYF,TGCGCCAGCAAAAGGGGAGAGACCCAGTACTTC
NA,TRBD1,TRBV5-4,TRBJ2-2,CASSPAGQGAIGELFF,TGTGCCAGCAGCCCGGCTGGGCAGGGGGCTATCGGGGAGCTGTTTTTT
once,NA,TRBV9,TRBJ2-1,CASGRGLEQFF,TGTGCCAGCGGGCGGGGCTTGGAGCAGTTCTTC
once,NA,TRBV5-1,TRBJ1-5,CASSLAGEGQPQHF,TGCGCCAGCAGCTTGGCTGGGGAGGGTCAGCCCCAGCATTTT
NA,NA,TRBV6-6,TRBJ2-2,CASSYSWGRGTGELFF,TGTGCCAGCAGTTACTCGTGGGGGCGCGGCACCGGGGAGCTGTTTTTT
NA,NA,TRBV2,TRBJ1-2,CASDSTPLGDYGYTF,TGTGCCAGCGACTCGACCCCCTTGGGTGACTATGGCTACACCTTC
NA,NA,TRBV19,TRBJ1-5,CASSEGREGNQPQHF,TGTGCCAGTAGTGAGGGGAGGGAAGGCAATCAGCCCCAGCATTTT
NA,TRBD1,TRBV18,TRBJ1-1,CASSDRTGWDTEAFF,TGTGCCAGCTCAGACCGGACAGGTTGGGACACTGAAGCTTTCTTT
NA,NA,TRBV28,TRBJ1-1,CASRDTLTEAFF,TGTGCCAGCAGGGACACCCTCACTGAAGCTTTCTTT
once,TRBD1,TRBV7-2,TRBJ2-1,CASSSQGKGIGEQFF,TGTGCCAGCAGCTCACAGGGGAAGGGTATCGGTGAGCAGTTCTTC
few,NA,TRBV4-1,TRBJ1-5,CASSHGGIRNQPQHF,TGCGCCAGCAGCCACGGCGGGATTCGCAATCAGCCCCAGCATTTT
NA,NA,TRBV3-1/TRBV3-2,TRBJ2-1,CASRTSGVSYNEQFF,TGTGCCAGCAGAACCTCGGGGGTTTCCTACAATGAGCAGTTCTTC
once,TRBD1,TRBV11-2,TRBJ1-1,CASSTRRLGTGYTEAFF,TGTGCCAGCAGCACCCGACGCTTAGGGACAGGGTACACTGAAGCTTTCTTT
once,TRBD1,TRBV3-1/TRBV3-2,TRBJ1-2,CASSSGTGYVYGYTF,TGTGCCAGCAGCTCCGGGACAGGGTATGTCTATGGCTACACCTTC
NA,TRBD2,TRBV5-4,TRBJ2-7,CASSPGLAGGVYEQYF,TGTGCCAGCAGCCCCGGGTTAGCGGGGGGGGTATACGAGCAGTACTTC
NA,TRBD1,TRBV20-1,TRBJ2-7,CSASKRTGTSSYEQYF,TGCAGTGCTAGTAAGAGGACAGGGACATCCTCCTACGAGCAGTACTTC
NA,TRBD1,TRBV3-1/TRBV3-2,TRBJ1-6,CASSQLGQGPSPLHF,TGTGCCAGCAGCCAGTTGGGACAGGGACCCTCACCCCTCCACTTT
NA,NA,TRBV6-1,TRBJ1-2,CASSDQIYGYTF,TGTGCCAGCAGTGACCAAATTTATGGCTACACCTTC
NA,TRBD1,TRBV7-2,TRBJ1-1,CASSSNPGQKNTEAFF,TGTGCCAGCAGCTCGAATCCGGGACAGAAGAACACTGAAGCTTTCTTT
NA,TRBD1,TRBV4-3,TRBJ1-2,CASSQDHRGLGGYTF,TGCGCCAGCAGCCAGGACCACAGGGGGTTAGGTGGCTACACCTTC
NA,NA,TRBV10-3,TRBJ2-2,CAISESQGTGELFF,TGTGCCATCAGTGAGTCCCAGGGAACCGGGGAGCTGTTTTTT
NA,NA,TRBV24-1,TRBJ2-1,CATSVENEQFF,TGTGCCACCAGTGTAGAGAATGAGCAGTTCTTC
NA,NA,TRBV5-5,TRBJ2-3,CASSLVGADGDTQYF,TGTGCCAGCAGCTTGGTGGGGGCGGACGGAGATACGCAGTATTTT
NA,NA,TRBV2,TRBJ1-6,CASVRTVSGSPLHF,TGTGCCAGCGTCAGGACTGTCTCTGGATCACCCCTCCACTTT